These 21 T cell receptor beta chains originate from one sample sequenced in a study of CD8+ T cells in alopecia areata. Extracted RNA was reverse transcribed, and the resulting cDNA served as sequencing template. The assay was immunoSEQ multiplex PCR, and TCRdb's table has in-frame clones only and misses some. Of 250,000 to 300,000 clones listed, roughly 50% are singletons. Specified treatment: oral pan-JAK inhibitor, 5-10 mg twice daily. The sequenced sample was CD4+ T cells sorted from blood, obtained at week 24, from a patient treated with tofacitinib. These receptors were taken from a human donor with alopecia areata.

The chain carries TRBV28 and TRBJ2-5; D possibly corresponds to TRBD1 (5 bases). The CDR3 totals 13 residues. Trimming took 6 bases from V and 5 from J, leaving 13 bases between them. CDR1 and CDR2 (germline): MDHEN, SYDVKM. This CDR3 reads CASRTRGGETQYF. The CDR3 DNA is TGTGCCAGCAGAACAAGGGGTGGGGAGACCCAGTACTTC.

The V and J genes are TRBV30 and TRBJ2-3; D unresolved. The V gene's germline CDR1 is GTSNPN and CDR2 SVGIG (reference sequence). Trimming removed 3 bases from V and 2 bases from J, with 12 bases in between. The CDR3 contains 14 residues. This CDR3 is CAWRQKWATDTQYF. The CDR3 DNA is TGTGCCTGGAGACAAAAGTGGGCCACAGATACGCAGTATTTT.

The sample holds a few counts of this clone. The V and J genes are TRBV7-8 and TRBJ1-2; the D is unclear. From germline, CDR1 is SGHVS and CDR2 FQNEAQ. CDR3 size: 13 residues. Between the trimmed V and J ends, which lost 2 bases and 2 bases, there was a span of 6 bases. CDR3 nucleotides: TGTGCCAGCAGCTTAATCGGGAACTATGGCTACACCTTC. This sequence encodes CASSLIGNYGYTF.

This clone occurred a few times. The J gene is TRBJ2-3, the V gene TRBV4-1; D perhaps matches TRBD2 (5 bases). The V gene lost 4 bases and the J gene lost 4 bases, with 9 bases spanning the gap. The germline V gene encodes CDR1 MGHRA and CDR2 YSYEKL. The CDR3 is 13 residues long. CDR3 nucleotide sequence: TGCGCCAGCAGCCGAGGGTTCGCAGATACGCAGTATTTT. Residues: CASSRGFADTQYF.

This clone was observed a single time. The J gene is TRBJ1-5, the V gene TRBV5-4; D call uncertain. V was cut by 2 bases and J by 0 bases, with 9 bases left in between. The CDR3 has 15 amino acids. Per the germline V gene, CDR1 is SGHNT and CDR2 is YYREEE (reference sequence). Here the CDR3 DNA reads TGTGCCAGCAGCTTCAAGAGCTATAGCAATCAGCCCCAGCATTTT. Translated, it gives CASSFKSYSNQPQHF.

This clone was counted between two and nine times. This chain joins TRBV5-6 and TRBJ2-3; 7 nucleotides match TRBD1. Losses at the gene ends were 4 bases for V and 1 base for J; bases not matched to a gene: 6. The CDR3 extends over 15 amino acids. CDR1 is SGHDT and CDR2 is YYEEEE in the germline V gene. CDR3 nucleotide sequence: TGTGCCAGCAGCATTTCAACAGGGGGCACAGATACGCAGTATTTT. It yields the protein CASSISTGGTDTQYF. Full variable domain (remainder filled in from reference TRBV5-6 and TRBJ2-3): DAGVTQSPTHLIKTRGQQVTLRCSPKSGHDTVSWYQQALGQGPQFIFQYYEEEERQRGNFPDRFSGHQFPNYSSELNVNALLLGDSALYLCASSISTGGTDTQYFGPGTRLTVL.

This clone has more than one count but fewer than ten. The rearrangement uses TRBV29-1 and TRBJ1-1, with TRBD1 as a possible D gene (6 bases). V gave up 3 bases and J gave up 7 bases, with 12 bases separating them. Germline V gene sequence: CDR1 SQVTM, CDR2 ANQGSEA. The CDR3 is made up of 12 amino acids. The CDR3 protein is CSVDRGADEAFF. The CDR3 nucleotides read TGCAGCGTTGACCGGGGGGCGGATGAAGCTTTCTTT.

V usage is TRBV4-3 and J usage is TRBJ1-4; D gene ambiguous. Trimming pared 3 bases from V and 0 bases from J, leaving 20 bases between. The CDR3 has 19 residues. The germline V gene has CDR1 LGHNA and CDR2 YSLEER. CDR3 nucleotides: TGCGCCAGCAGCCACGGGAAGGACGGTCTCCGTGCAACTAATGAAAAACTGTTTTTT. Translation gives CASSHGKDGLRATNEKLFF.

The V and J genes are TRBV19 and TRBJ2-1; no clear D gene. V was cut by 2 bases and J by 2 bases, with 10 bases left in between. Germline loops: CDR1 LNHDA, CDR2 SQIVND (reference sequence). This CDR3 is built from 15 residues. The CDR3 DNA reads TGTGCCAGTAGTATAACCGGGTCCACCTACAATGAGCAGTTCTTC. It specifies CASSITGSTYNEQFF.

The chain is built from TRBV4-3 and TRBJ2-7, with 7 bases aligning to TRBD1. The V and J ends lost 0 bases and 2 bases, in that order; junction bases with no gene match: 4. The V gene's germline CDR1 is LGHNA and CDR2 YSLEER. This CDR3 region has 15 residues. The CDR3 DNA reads TGCGCCAGCAGCCAAGATGAGGACAGGACCTACGAGCAGTACTTC. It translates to CASSQDEDRTYEQYF.

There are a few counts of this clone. This chain's CDR3 is CASRLGSIETQYF. The CDR3 nucleotides are TGTGCCAGCCGGTTGGGCTCAATAGAGACCCAGTACTTC. This chain connects TRBV6-6 to TRBJ2-5; D unresolved. The CDR3 contains 13 residues. The germline gives CDR1 MNHNY, CDR2 SVGAGI (reference sequence). The V end lost 8 bases, the J end lost 4 bases, and 14 bases lay between the germline ends.

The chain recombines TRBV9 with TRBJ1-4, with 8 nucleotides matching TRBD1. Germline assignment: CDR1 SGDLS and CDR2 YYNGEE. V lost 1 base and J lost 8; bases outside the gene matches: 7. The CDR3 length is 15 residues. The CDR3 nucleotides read TGTGCCAGCAGCGTATCGGGACAGGAATTGGAAAAACTGTTTTTT. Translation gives CASSVSGQELEKLFF.

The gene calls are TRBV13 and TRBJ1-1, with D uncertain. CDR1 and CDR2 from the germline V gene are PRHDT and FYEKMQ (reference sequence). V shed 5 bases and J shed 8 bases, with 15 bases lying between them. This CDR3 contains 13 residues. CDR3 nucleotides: TGTGCCAGCAGCCTTGCCCGACTTGCCGAAGCTTTCTTT. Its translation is CASSLARLAEAFF.

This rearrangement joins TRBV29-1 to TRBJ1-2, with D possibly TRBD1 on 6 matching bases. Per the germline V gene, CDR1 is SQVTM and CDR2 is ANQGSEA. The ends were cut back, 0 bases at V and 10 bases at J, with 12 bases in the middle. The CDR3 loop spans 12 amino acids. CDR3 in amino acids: CSVEEFGGLYTF. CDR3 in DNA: TGCAGCGTTGAAGAATTTGGGGGCCTCTACACCTTC.

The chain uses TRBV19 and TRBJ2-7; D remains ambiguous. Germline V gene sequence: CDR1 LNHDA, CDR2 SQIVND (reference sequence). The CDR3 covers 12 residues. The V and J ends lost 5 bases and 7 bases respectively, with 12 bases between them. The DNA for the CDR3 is TGTGCCAGTAGTCCCCGACATGGGGAGCAGTACTTC. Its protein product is CASSPRHGEQYF.

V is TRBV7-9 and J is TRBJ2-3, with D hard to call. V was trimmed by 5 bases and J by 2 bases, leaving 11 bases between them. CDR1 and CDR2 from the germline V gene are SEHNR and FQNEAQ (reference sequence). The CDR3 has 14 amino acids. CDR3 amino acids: CASSRDTYTDTQYF. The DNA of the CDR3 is TGTGCCAGCAGCCGCGACACCTACACAGATACGCAGTATTTT.

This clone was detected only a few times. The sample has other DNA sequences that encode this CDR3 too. CDR3 protein: CSVGTAYEQYF. The DNA for the CDR3 is TGCAGCGTTGGGACAGCCTACGAGCAGTACTTC. The gene calls are TRBV29-1 and TRBJ2-7, with D maybe TRBD1 (6 bases). V gave up 4 bases and J gave up 2 bases, with 6 bases separating them. Germline values: CDR1 SQVTM, CDR2 ANQGSEA. There are 11 residues in the CDR3.

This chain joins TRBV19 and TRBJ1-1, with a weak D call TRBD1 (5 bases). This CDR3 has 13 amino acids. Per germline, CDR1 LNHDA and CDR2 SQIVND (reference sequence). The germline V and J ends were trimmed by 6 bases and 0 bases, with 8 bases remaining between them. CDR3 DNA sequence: TGTGCCAGTAGGGACACACTGAACACTGAAGCTTTCTTT. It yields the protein CASRDTLNTEAFF.

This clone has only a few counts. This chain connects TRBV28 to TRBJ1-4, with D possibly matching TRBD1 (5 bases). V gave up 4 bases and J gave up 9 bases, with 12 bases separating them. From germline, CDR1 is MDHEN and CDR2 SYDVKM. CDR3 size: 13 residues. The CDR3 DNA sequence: TGTGCCAGCAGTTCACCGACAGAACAAAAACTGTTTTTT. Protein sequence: CASSSPTEQKLFF.

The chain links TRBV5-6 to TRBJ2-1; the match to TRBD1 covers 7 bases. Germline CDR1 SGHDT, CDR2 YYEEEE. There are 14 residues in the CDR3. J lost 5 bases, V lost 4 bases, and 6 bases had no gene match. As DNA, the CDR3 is TGTGCCAGCAGCGTGGGGACAGTTAACAATGAGCAGTTCTTC. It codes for CASSVGTVNNEQFF.

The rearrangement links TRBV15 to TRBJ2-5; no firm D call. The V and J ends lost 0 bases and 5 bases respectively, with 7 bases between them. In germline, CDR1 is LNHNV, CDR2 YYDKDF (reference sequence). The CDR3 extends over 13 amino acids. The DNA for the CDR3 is TGTGCCACCAGCAGAGAGTGGATGGAGACCCAGTACTTC. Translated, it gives CATSREWMETQYF.